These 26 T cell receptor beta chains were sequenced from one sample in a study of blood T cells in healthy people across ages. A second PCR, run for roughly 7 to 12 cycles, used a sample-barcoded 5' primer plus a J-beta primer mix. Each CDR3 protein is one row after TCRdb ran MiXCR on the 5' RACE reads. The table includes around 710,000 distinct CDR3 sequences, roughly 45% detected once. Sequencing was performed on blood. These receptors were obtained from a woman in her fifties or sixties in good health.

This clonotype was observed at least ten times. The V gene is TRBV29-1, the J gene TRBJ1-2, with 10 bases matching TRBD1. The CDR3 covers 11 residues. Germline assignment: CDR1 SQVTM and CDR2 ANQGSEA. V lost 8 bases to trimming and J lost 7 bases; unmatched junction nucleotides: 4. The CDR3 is CSSGQGGGYTF. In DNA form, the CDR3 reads TGCAGCTCCGGACAGGGGGGTGGCTACACCTTC.

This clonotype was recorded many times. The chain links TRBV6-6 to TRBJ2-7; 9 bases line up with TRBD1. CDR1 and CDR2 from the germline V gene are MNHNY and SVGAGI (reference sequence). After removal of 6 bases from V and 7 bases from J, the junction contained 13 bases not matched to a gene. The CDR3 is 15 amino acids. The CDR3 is CASSRGDRDGSEQYF. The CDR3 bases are TGTGCCAGCAGCCGGGGGGACAGGGATGGTTCTGAGCAGTACTTC.

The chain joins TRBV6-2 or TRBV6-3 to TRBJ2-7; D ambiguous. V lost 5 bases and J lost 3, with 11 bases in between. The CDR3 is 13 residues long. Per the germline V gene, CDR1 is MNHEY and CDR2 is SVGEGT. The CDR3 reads CASSHGPYYEQYF. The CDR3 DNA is TGTGCCAGCAGTCACGGACCCTACTACGAGCAGTACTTC.

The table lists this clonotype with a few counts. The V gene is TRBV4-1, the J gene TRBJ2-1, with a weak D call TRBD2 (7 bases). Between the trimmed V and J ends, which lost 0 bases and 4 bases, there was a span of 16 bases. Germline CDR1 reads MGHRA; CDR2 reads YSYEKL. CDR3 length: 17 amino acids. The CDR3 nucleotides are TGCGCCAGCAGCCAAGATCTTGGGGGGGCCGATTACAATGAGCAGTTCTTC. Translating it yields CASSQDLGGADYNEQFF.

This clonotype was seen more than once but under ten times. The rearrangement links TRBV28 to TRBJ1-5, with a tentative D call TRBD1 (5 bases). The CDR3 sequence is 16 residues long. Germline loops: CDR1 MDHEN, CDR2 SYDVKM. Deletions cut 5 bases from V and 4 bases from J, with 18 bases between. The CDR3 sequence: CASSTIAGRGNQPQHF. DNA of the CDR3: TGTGCCAGCAGTACGATTGCAGGGAGAGGTAATCAGCCCCAGCATTTT.

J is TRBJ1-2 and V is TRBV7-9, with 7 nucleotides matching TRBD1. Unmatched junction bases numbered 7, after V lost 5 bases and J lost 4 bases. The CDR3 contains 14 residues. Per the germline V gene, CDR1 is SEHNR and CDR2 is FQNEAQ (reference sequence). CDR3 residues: CASSRGQTFYGYTF. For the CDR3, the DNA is TGTGCCAGCAGCCGGGGACAGACCTTCTATGGCTACACCTTC.

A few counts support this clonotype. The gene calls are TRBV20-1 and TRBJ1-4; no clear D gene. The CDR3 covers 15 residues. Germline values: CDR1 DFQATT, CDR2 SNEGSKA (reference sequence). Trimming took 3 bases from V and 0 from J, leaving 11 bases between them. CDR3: CSASRALPTNEKLFF. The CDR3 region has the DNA TGCAGTGCTAGTCGGGCCCTCCCAACTAATGAAAAACTGTTTTTT.

Here the CDR3 reads CASSESWRRNRDNQPQHF. In DNA form, the CDR3 reads TGCGCCAGCAGTGAGTCCTGGAGAAGGAACAGGGACAATCAGCCCCAGCATTTT. The rearrangement uses TRBV10-2 and TRBJ1-5, with a possible D match to TRBD1 (6 bases). CDR1 is WSHSY, CDR2 SAAADI, per germline. The CDR3 totals 18 residues. V dropped 0 bases and J dropped 3 bases, with 18 bases sitting between them.

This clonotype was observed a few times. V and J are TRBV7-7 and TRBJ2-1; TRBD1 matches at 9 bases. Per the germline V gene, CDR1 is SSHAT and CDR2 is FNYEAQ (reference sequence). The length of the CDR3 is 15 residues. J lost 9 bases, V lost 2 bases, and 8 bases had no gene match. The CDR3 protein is CASSLYGQGFGEQFF. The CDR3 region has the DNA TGTGCCAGCAGCTTATACGGACAGGGGTTTGGTGAGCAGTTCTTC.

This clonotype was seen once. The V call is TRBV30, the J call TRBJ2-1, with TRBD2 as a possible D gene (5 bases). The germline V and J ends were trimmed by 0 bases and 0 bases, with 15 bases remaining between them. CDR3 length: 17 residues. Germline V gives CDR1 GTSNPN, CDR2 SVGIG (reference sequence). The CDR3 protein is CAWSVGGLESSYNEQFF. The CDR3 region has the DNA TGTGCCTGGAGTGTAGGAGGTCTGGAGAGCTCCTACAATGAGCAGTTCTTC.

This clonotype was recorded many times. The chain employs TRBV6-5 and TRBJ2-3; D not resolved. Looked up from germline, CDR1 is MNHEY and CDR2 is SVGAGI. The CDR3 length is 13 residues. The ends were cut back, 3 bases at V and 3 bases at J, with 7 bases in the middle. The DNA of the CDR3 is TGTGCCAGCAGTTATCGCGCAACAGATACGCAGTATTTT. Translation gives CASSYRATDTQYF.

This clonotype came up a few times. The CDR3 loop reads CASSQEPTGAANEKLFF. DNA for the CDR3: TGCGCCAGCAGCCAAGAACCGACAGGGGCAGCTAATGAAAAACTGTTTTTT. This rearrangement joins TRBV4-1 to TRBJ1-4; 8 nucleotides agree with TRBD1. The CDR3 has 17 amino acids. CDR1 MGHRA and CDR2 YSYEKL come from the germline V gene. J gave up 3 bases and V 0 bases, and 6 bases lay outside the gene matches.

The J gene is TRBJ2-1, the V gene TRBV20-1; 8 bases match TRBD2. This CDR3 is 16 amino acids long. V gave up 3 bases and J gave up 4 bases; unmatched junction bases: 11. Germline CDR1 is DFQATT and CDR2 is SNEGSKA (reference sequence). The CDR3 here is CSASGEASGHYNEQFF. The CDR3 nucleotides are TGCAGTGCTAGTGGGGAGGCTAGCGGGCATTACAATGAGCAGTTCTTC.

The CDR3 sequence is CASSLGWRAFF. The CDR3 DNA reads as TGTGCCAGCAGCTTAGGGTGGAGGGCTTTCTTT. The chain is built from TRBV7-2 and TRBJ1-1; D unclear. CDR1 SGHTA and CDR2 FQGNSA come from the germline V gene. The CDR3 is 11 amino acids. V was trimmed by 1 base and J by 11 bases, leaving 8 bases between them.

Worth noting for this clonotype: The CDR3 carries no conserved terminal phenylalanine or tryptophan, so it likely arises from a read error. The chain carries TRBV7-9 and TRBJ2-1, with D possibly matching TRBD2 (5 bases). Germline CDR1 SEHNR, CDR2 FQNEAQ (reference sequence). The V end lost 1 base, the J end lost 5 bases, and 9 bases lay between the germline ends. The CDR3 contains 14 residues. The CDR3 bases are TGTGCCAGCAGCTTAGTCGGGATCAACAATGAGCAGTTCTTA. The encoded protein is CASSLVGINNEQFL.

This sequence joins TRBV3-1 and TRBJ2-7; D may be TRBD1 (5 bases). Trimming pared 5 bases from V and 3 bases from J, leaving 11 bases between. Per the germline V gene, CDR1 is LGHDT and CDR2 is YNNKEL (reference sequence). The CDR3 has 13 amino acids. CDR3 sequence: CASSSSTDYEQYF. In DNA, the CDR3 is TGTGCCAGCAGCTCTTCGACAGACTACGAGCAGTACTTC.

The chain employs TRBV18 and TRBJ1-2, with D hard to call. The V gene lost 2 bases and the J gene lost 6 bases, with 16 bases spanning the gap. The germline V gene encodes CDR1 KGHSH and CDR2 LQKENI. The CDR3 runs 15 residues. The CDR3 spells CASSPSMDDGNGYTF. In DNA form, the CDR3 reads TGTGCCAGCTCACCATCTATGGACGACGGCAATGGCTACACCTTC.

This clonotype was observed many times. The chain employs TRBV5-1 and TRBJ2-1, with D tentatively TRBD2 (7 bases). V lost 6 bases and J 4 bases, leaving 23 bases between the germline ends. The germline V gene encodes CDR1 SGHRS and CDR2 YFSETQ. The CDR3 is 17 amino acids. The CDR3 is CASKGGGPSTPYNEQFF. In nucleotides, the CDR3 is TGCGCCAGCAAGGGGGGGGGCCCCTCAACCCCATACAATGAGCAGTTCTTC.

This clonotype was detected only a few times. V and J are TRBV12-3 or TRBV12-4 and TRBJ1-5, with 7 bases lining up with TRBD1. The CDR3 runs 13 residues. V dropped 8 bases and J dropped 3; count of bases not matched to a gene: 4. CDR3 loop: CASSGQNNQPQHF. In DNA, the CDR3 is TGTGCCAGCTCGGGACAGAACAATCAGCCCCAGCATTTT.

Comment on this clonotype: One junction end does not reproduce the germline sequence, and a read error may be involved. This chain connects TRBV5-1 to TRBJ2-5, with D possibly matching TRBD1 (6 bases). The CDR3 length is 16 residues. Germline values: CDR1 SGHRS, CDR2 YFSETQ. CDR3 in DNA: TGCGCCAGCAGCCCCCTGGAACTAGGGGGACAAGAGGCCCAGTACTTC. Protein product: CASSPLELGGQEAQYF.

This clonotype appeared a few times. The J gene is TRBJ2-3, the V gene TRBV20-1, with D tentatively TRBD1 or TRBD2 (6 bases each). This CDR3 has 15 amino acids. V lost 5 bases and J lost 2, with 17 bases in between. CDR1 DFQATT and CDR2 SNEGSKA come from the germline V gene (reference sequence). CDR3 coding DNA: TGCAGTGCTCCGGGGGACATCACCTCCACAGATACGCAGTATTTT. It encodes CSAPGDITSTDTQYF.

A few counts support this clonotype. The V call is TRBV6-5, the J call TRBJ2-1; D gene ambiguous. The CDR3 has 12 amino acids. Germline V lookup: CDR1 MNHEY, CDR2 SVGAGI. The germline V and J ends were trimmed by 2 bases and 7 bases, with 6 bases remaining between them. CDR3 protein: CASSYAGNEQFF. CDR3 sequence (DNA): TGTGCCAGCAGTTACGCCGGGAATGAGCAGTTCTTC.

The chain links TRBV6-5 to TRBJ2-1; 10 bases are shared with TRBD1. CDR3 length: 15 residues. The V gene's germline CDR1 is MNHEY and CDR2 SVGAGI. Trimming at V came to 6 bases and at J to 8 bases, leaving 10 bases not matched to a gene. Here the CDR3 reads CASSQGTGVTDEQFF. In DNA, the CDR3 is TGTGCCAGCAGCCAGGGGACAGGGGTTACCGATGAGCAGTTCTTC.

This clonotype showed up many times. CDR3 in DNA: TGTGCCAGCGGAATGGGCAACCTACAAGAGACCCAGTACTTC. Amino acid sequence: CASGMGNLQETQYF. The genes are TRBV9 and TRBJ2-5; D not certain. The CDR3 has 14 residues. V was clipped by 7 bases and J by 2 bases, with 15 bases between them. The germline CDR1 and CDR2 sequences are SGDLS and YYNGEE.

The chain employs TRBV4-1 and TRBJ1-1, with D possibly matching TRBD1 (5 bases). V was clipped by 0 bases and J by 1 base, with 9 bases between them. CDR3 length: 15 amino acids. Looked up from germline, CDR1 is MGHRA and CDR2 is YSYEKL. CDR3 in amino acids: CASSQEGAQNTEAFF. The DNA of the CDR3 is TGCGCCAGCAGCCAAGAAGGGGCCCAGAACACTGAAGCTTTCTTT.

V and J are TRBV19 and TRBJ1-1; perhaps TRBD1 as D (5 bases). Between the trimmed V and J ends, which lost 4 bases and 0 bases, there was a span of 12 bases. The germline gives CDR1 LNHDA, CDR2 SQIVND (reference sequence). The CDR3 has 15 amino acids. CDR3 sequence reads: CASSKKGDLNTEAFF. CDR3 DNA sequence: TGTGCCAGTAGTAAAAAAGGGGACTTGAACACTGAAGCTTTCTTT.